This TCR beta chain was recovered during a study of blood T cell repertoires in COVID-19. Turning to the study itself: PBMCs, B-cell-depleted T cells, or T cells were the source of the cDNA or gDNA that made up the material.

Original processing notes: Amplifying reference gene primers gave estimates of nucleated cell counts. Assay used: immunoSEQ multiplex PCR; TCRdb lists only in-frame clones, some missing. The V and J calls and clone size are taken from that table; D and trimming were inferred from the DNA. This table has about 17,000 clones, approximately 78% appearing once. V lost 1 base and J 1 base, leaving 8 bases between the germline ends. This CDR3 contains 15 residues. The germline CDR1 and CDR2 sequences are SGHAT and FQNNGV. The chain couples TRBV11-2 to TRBJ2-1; perhaps TRBD1 as D (6 bases). The source of this sequence is a man between 60 and 75 years old with active or convalescent COVID-19. Material: peripheral blood. The CDR3 spells CASSLAGASYNEQFF. The CDR3 DNA follows: TGTGCCAGCAGCTTAGCAGGGGCTTCCTACAATGAGCAGTTCTTC.